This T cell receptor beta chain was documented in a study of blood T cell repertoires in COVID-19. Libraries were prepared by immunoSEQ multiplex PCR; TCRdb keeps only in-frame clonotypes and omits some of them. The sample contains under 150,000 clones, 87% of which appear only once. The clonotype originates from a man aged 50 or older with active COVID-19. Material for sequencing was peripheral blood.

Here the CDR3 DNA reads TGTGCCAGCAGCACGGTGGGCGGAGCGGACTATGGCTACACCTTC. Translated, it gives CASSTVGGADYGYTF. The chain joins TRBV6-2 or TRBV6-3 to TRBJ1-2, with no clear D. V gave up 6 bases and J gave up 3 bases, with 17 bases separating them. CDR3 length equals 15 residues. The germline V gene has CDR1 MNHEY and CDR2 SVGEGT.